One T cell receptor beta chain is described in this entry. Germline values: CDR1 SGHTA, CDR2 FQGNSA. Losses at the gene ends were 4 bases for V and 5 bases for J; bases not matched to a gene: 5. The CDR3 has 14 residues. These data originate in a study of T cell responses to AZD1222 COVID-19 vaccine. TCRdb's copy holds only in-frame clones and misses some; the assay was immunoSEQ multiplex PCR. The sample shows 150,000 or so clones, approximately 90% of them seen only once. This chain links TRBV7-2 with TRBJ1-5; 7 nucleotides align to TRBD1. This clonotype originated in an adult who received the MenACWY meningococcal vaccine as a control. This specimen consisted of peripheral blood, obtained 28 days after the second dose of the MenACWY control vaccine. The CDR3 DNA reads TGTGCCAGCAGCTCTACAGGGGTCCATCAGCCCCAGCATTTT. Its protein product is CASSSTGVHQPQHF.